The present entry profiles one TCR beta chain with its context. This record comes from a study of blood T cell repertoires in COVID-19. This CDR3 comprises 13 residues. V lost 5 bases, J lost 5 bases, and 12 bases lay in between. CDR1 is SEHNR and CDR2 is FQNEAQ in the germline V gene (reference sequence). Clones were sequenced by immunoSEQ multiplex PCR, and TCRdb holds only the in-frame ones, with some missing. The repertoire consists of about 81,000 clones, with roughly 78% occurring once and the leading ten covering approximately 7.3%. The receptor's source is a human donor in a cohort sampled during active COVID-19. The chain is built from TRBV7-9 and TRBJ1-1, with a weak D call TRBD1 (5 bases). The source material was peripheral blood. The CDR3 DNA sequence: TGTGCCAGCAGCAGAGTCGGGGGGACTGAAGCTTTCTTT. It specifies CASSRVGGTEAFF.